The present T cell receptor (beta chain) was sequenced within a study of cytomegalovirus exposure and HLA in healthy donors (dated by TCRdb to about 2017). At the level of the whole study: An earlier analysis of some 550 of the donors reported 250 to 300 Gb of sequence data and more than 90 million unique TCR beta sequences from about 200 million T cells. About 320 gigabases of sequencing data and approximately 85 million unique TCR sequences were included in an early release covering under 650 HLA-typed donors. Among the roughly 400 genotyped donors, around 81% belonged to the genetic ancestry cluster associated with self-reported Caucasian donors. The aim of the study was to test whether cataloging public T cell receptors could identify signatures of past pathogen exposure. Using immunosequencing, the study profiled T cell repertoires from 550 to 750 subjects and related those repertoires to cytomegalovirus serostatus. In addition to the first cohort of approximately 650 subjects, a separate validation cohort of approximately 130 different subjects was used. To predict cytomegalovirus infection status, the study brought together high-throughput TCR immunosequencing, statistical association of individual TCRs with disease status, and machine learning. A later analysis re-analyzed previously published TCR beta repertoires from approximately 700 donors and added high-resolution HLA genotyping to study TCR occurrence patterns. Rather than using new phenotypic data, the later analysis identified candidate immune exposures from TCR beta sequences and from how often those sequences occurred across donors. An earlier analysis of fewer than 700 of the donors applied high-throughput TCR beta sequencing to assess whether each TCR beta V gene segment acted as functional or pseudogenic. Donor age, sex, ethnicity and CMV serostatus were compiled together with the repertoire data. A later genetic analysis used genome-wide SNP genotypes for about 65% of the roughly 670 donors, treating that subset as a discovery cohort. All discovery cohort repertoires had been generated on a single sequencing platform. Both class I and class II loci were covered by HLA typing, at four-digit resolution. The number of donors typed differed by locus, with roughly 629-640 for A, B, C, DRB1 and DQB1, over 500 for DQA1, 600 to 610 for DPA1, and roughly 450 for DPB1. About five DR-DQ haplotypes were handled as single units for association and clustering because linkage in the cohort was strong. Among a few hundred genotyped donors of the cohort, an average of roughly 240,000 unique TCR beta nucleotide sequences were sequenced per donor, approximately 20% of them non-productive.

This clone has a single count. Which antigen it targets is not known. Base qualities are not recorded, but no much larger clone differs from it by a single base. To prepare the library, the immunoSEQ multiplex PCR assay was applied. The multiplex PCR relied on a mix of 60 forward primers for TCR Vbeta segments and 13 reverse primers for TCR Jbeta segments. A multiplex PCR assay on genomic DNA amplified the CDR3 region of rearranged TCR beta genes. The Illumina HiSeq System was used to sequence the amplified TCR beta libraries as 87-base-pair reads. The original pipeline was this. A later analysis tallied roughly 78 million unique TCR beta chains across the 610 or so repertoires, and roughly 11 million of those chains were shared by two or more donors. Raw reads were error-corrected and collapsed into unique sequences with a nearest-neighbor algorithm that merged closely related sequences to remove PCR and sequencing errors. CDR3 sequences were aligned to IMGT reference sequences to assign V, D and J gene segments. For a sequence to be retained, a match of at least six nucleotides to both a V gene segment and a J gene segment was required. A rearrangement was called productive if the CDR3 had no stop codons and remained in frame with V and J, and every other rearrangement was called non-productive. Following IMGT convention, CDR3 was defined as the stretch from the second conserved V-encoded cysteine up to the conserved J-encoded phenylalanine. The earlier analysis of more than 450 of the donors excluded sequences that lacked an unambiguous match to a single V gene segment. In an earlier analysis of approximately 610 of the donors, V segments were called functional above 56.7% productive rearrangements and were called segregating when the between-donor standard deviation exceeded 5%. A statistical classification framework was built to diagnose cytomegalovirus status from the catalog of TCR beta chain sequences. In a later analysis, TCR nucleotide sequences were compared against IMGT/GENE-DB human TR gene sequences so that V and J genes could be assigned. Using the TCRdist pipeline, a later analysis assigned CDR3 sequences along with most-parsimonious VDJ recombination scenarios. A later analysis defined each TCR beta chain by its CDR3 amino acid sequence plus V-gene family, and excluded reads lacking a unique V-gene family. To address suspected cross-contamination and a sequencing artifact, a later analysis removed 592 highly shared, low-generation-probability nucleotide sequences. In a later analysis, a clonal expansion index for each public chain was calculated from normalized within-repertoire ranks of inferred template counts. A later analysis computed generation probabilities with a VDJ recombination model fitted to out-of-frame rearrangements, and checked the results against IGoR. A later analysis scored TCR-TCR, TCR-HLA and TCR-CMV co-occurrence with hypergeometric tests, applying a repertoire-size bias correction to TCR pairs. To estimate false discovery rates, a later analysis permuted the HLA or CMV assignments 20 times. In a later analysis, co-occurring TCRs were grouped with DBSCAN, and TCRdist sequence similarity was added when clustering was performed within HLA-allele-positive subsets. Co-occurrence clustering excluded repertoires with fewer than 30,000 or more than 120,000 public chains, plus five with anomalous nucleotide sharing. Entries here come from immuneACCESS through TCRdb and include only in-frame sequences with V and J called. Some clones fail to appear in such tables; in the studies checked, an unresolved V gene covers under half of the shortfall, and the cause of the remainder is unknown. That table furnishes V, J and clone size, whereas the DNA furnished D and trimming. The sample table contains roughly 230,000 clones; only one count was recorded for 78% of them. 0.4% to 0.6% of the sample is taken by the ten largest.

The cohort consisted of approximately 670 healthy bone marrow donors. At the time of sampling, every cohort member was nominally healthy, though immune exposures that went unrecorded were likely present. The donor was CMV seronegative and was included in the group of several hundred seronegative cohort members. Every donor gave a peripheral blood sample, and the peripheral blood mononuclear cells from that sample were used for TCR beta sequencing. Genomic DNA extraction from the blood cell samples was performed with the Qiagen DNeasy Blood Extraction Kit. Points the paper makes about the study in general: Broadly in line with IMGT annotations, most TCR beta V segments showed up in productive rearrangements about 87% or about 30% of the time in an earlier analysis of approximately 600 of the donors. Compared with the approximately 720-donor mean, donors in an Asian-associated ancestry cluster had fewer N-insertions in productive TCRs, according to a later genetic analysis. Immune exposure information for the cohort was limited to CMV serostatus. The earlier analysis of fewer than 750 of the donors excluded seventeen rarely observed V segments, including chromosome 9 orphons, because counts were too low. In this cohort, only TCR beta chains were sequenced, and detectable features were limited by the absence of alpha or paired-chain data. In vitro tests confirmed that a few of the cytomegalovirus-associated TCR beta chains recognize cytomegalovirus antigens. A later analysis found that HLA-associated TCR beta chains were more clonally expanded and had lower generation probabilities than equally common non-associated chains. A further reported finding was that TCR beta sequences accurately predicted the HLA-A and HLA-B alleles for most subjects in the first cohort. The classifier was reported to diagnose cytomegalovirus status with high specificity and sensitivity in both the original and validation cohorts. According to a later analysis, parvovirus B19, influenza, CMV and Epstein-Barr virus appeared linked to several top co-occurrence clusters. A total of about 180 TCR beta chains were listed by the study as associated with cytomegalovirus. A later analysis associated some 17,000 TCR beta sequences with specific HLA alleles at a false discovery rate of 0.05. HLA typing was unavailable for some donors at each locus, so association tests used only the typed subset. The authors suggested that the approach could potentially be generalized to other disease states and immunological phenotypes. V-gene and J-gene trimming of TCR beta chains was associated with a missense DCLRE1C variant in a later genetic analysis, and the association was replicated in an independent cohort. Most TCR sequences were seen in very few donors, while some public TCRs were found in many individuals. The sequencing pipeline was judged likely to have produced a cluster of highly shared sequence variants as a technical artifact. Most CMV-associated TCR beta chains appeared to be HLA-restricted in a later analysis, and the HLA associations seemed to be driven largely by CMV exposure. Presence/absence analyses assumed roughly uniform sequencing depth across donors, an assumption that may not hold. Correlated functional status among segregating V segments might be attributable to linkage disequilibrium, but an unknown experimental factor could not be ruled out. In a later analysis, the rate of TCR association differed among HLA loci, with DRB1 alleles having the most associated TCRs and HLA-C alleles having the fewest. When HLA alleles, especially DR and DQ, strongly co-occurred, attributing TCR associations to individual alleles was difficult.

This TCR was sampled from a boy younger than 18 in good health and CMV-seronegative. The sequencing sample was made of PBMCs.

The CDR3 loop reads CASSFSRGPNTEAFF. The DNA reads TGTGCCAGCAGCTTCTCCAGGGGGCCGAACACTGAAGCTTTCTTT. The chain joins TRBV7-2 to TRBJ1-1, and TRBD1 aligns with 8 junction nucleotides. Here V drops 3 bases and J drops 1 base, and the junction holds 4 bases not matched to any gene. Its CDR3 holds 15 amino acids, cysteine through phenylalanine. Of all the DNA, just the CDR3 is kept, 45 bases in frame from base 1. The germline V gene supplies CDR1 SGHTA and CDR2 FQGNSA.